The 9 T cell receptor beta chains below all came from one sample that was sequenced in a study of vaccination effects on CD4 cells after COVID-19. Sequencing used immunoSEQ multiplex PCR; TCRdb keeps in-frame clones, though not all of them. The data contain 30,000 to 40,000 clones, around 73% of them singletons. Their antigens remain unidentified. The ViraFEST assay expanded antigen-specific CD4+ T cells with viral peptide pools before sequencing. Following 10 days of culture, CD4+ T cells were isolated. Having tested negative for nucleocapsid antibodies, the vaccine recipients showed no prior SARS-CoV-2 infection. Specimen: CD4+ T cells from PBMCs cultured with HCoV-OC43 spike peptides, collected before COVID-19 vaccination. Subset here: HCoV-OC43 spike overlapping peptide pool stimulation. These receptors all stem from a human donor who received a COVID-19 vaccine.

This clone was observed once. The V and J genes are TRBV9 and TRBJ2-7; 11 positions match TRBD2. CDR1 is SGDLS, CDR2 YYNGEE, per germline. The junction had 12 bases not matched to a gene; V was cut back by 0 bases and J by 7 bases. The CDR3 loop spans 17 amino acids. CDR3 DNA sequence: TGTGCCAGCAGCGTAGCTACCGGGCTAGCGGGAGGACAGGAGCAGTACTTC. Amino acid sequence: CASSVATGLAGGQEQYF.

V usage is TRBV29-1 and J usage is TRBJ1-3; 7 nucleotides match TRBD1. With V trimmed by 4 bases and J by 1 base, 7 bases remained unmatched. CDR1 is SQVTM, CDR2 ANQGSEA, per germline. This CDR3 contains 15 residues. The CDR3 region is CSVVTGAPSGNTIYF. The DNA for the CDR3 is TGCAGCGTTGTAACAGGGGCCCCGTCTGGAAACACCATATATTTT.

This clone came up once. The chain combines TRBV12-5 with TRBJ2-7, with TRBD1 identical over 9 bases. Germline V CDR1 and CDR2: LGHNT, FRNRAP. The V and J ends lost 3 bases and 2 bases, in that order; junction bases with no gene match: 2. CDR3 length equals 14 residues. The CDR3 reads CASGFGTGPYEQYF. DNA of the CDR3: TGTGCTAGTGGTTTCGGGACAGGGCCCTACGAGCAGTACTTC.

The rearrangement joins TRBV30 to TRBJ1-2; D possibly corresponds to TRBD1 (6 bases). Deletions cut 0 bases from V and 6 bases from J, with 32 bases between. CDR3 length: 20 residues. Germline V lookup: CDR1 GTSNPN, CDR2 SVGIG (reference sequence). The CDR3 DNA is TGTGCCTGGAGTGTATGGGATAGAGTGGCAGGGGATCCACGGAGGGATGGCTACACCTTC. Its translation: CAWSVWDRVAGDPRRDGYTF.

The rearrangement links TRBV21-1 to TRBJ2-7; TRBD2 was called by the table and not checked on the DNA. TRBV21-1 counts as a pseudogene. The CDR3 runs 15 residues. The CDR3 is CASSKGGREEYEQYF. The CDR3 DNA sequence: TGTGCCAGCAGCAAAGGGGGGAGGGAGGAGTACGAGCAGTACTTC.

In DNA, the CDR3 is TGCAGTGCTAGTAGTTTGGGGACAGGGTTTGGAACTGAAGCTTTCTTT. Amino acid sequence: CSASSLGTGFGTEAFF. This chain joins TRBV20-1 and TRBJ1-1, with TRBD1 matching over 9 bases. The J segment lost 5 bases and the V segment lost 3 bases, leaving 13 bases of the junction unmatched. Germline CDR1 reads DFQATT; CDR2 reads SNEGSKA (reference sequence). There are 16 residues in the CDR3.

This clone turned up a few times. This sequence joins TRBV14 and TRBJ2-2; no clear D gene. Per the germline V gene, CDR1 is SGHDN and CDR2 is FVKESK. V lost 4 bases and J 7 bases, leaving 7 bases between the germline ends. The CDR3 consists of 12 residues. For the CDR3, the DNA is TGTGCCAGCAGCCGGAACGTCGGGGAGCTGTTTTTT. This translates into CASSRNVGELFF.

This clone was observed a handful of times. The J gene is TRBJ1-1, the V gene TRBV10-2; TRBD1 might be the D (6 bases). Germline assignment: CDR1 WSHSY and CDR2 SAAADI. Trimming removed 5 bases at V and 3 bases at J, with 13 bases between. The CDR3 has 14 residues. In DNA form, the CDR3 reads TGCGCCAGCAGTATCGGGGGGCGAGACACTGAAGCTTTCTTT. It encodes CASSIGGRDTEAFF.

The chain carries TRBV11-2 and TRBJ1-4; 10 nucleotides line up with TRBD1. This CDR3 contains 14 residues. J was trimmed by 5 bases and V by 3 bases; bases with no gene match: 0. In germline, CDR1 is SGHAT, CDR2 FQNNGV. The CDR3 is CASSLGQGNEKLFF. CDR3 sequence (DNA): TGTGCCAGCAGCTTGGGACAGGGGAATGAAAAACTGTTTTTT.